This TCR beta chain was documented in a study of regulatory T cells in long-lasting Graves disease. General study points: New patients shared some 970 public clonotypes, fewer than the approximately 2,500 shared by persistent patients.

This clonotype was counted ten times or more. Its antigen is as yet unknown. Regarding time point: newly diagnosed GD, antithyroid drugs for less than 3 months. PBMC RNA served as the TCR library source. Assembly of TCR beta libraries relied on iRepertoire HTBI primers together with Arm-PCR of CDR3 regions. Via MiXCR, TCRdb re-called the multiplex PCR reads, giving one row per CDR3 protein. The sample consists of more than 300,000 distinct CDR3 sequences, approximately 12% of them appearing once. V was shortened by 6 bases and J by 1 base, with 15 bases between the two germline ends. Germline lookup yields CDR1 MNHEY and CDR2 SMNVEV (reference sequence). The CDR3 loop spans 15 amino acids. These data are also associated with another study on T cells in Graves' hyperthyroidism and ophthalmopathy. In that study: Expanded thyroid clonotypes (above 0.001) were mostly also found in blood.

This sequence joins TRBV27 and TRBJ1-1, with a tentative D call TRBD1 (6 bases). Sequences were derived from peripheral blood mononuclear cells (PBMCs), sampled at new diagnosis, from a patient treated with antithyroid drugs. The receptor was isolated from a woman between 18 and 29 years old with Graves disease. The CDR3 here is CASSPQGQRNTEAFF. The CDR3 bases are TGTGCCAGCAGCCCACAGGGCCAGAGGAACACTGAAGCTTTCTTT.